This TCR beta chain derives from a study of shared clonotypes between healthy human individuals. Study overall: Two women and a few men aged 18 to 49 served as donors. CD4 naive cells filled three plates per donor, CD4 memory three, CD8 naive two and CD8 memory one. Study-wide findings and caveats: Clonotypes that were shared across four donors made up around 4.6% of naive CD4 clonotypes.

Germline loops: CDR1 LGHNT, CDR2 FRNRAP. J gave up 12 bases and V 2 bases, and 4 bases lay outside the gene matches. The CDR3 length is 12 residues. The authors divided CD4+ cells into CD45RA+ naive and CD45RA-negative memory subsets. Generated by immunoSEQ multiplex PCR, the TCRdb table keeps only in-frame clones and is missing some. The repertoire includes around 990,000 clones, 60% to 85% of them detected once, and 0.85% to 1% sits in the top ten. About this clone: Its cognate antigen is unknown.

Input material: memory CD4+ T cells from PBMCs. Subset defined: CD45RA-negative fraction. The TCR sequence derives from a man aged 18 to 30 in good health. Some clones in this sample may be carry-over from other donors' samples. The V call is TRBV12-5, the J call TRBJ2-1, with 7 nucleotides matching TRBD1. DNA of the CDR3: TGTGCTAGTGGTTTGTTACAGGGGAGGCAGTTCTTC. Translated: CASGLLQGRQFF.